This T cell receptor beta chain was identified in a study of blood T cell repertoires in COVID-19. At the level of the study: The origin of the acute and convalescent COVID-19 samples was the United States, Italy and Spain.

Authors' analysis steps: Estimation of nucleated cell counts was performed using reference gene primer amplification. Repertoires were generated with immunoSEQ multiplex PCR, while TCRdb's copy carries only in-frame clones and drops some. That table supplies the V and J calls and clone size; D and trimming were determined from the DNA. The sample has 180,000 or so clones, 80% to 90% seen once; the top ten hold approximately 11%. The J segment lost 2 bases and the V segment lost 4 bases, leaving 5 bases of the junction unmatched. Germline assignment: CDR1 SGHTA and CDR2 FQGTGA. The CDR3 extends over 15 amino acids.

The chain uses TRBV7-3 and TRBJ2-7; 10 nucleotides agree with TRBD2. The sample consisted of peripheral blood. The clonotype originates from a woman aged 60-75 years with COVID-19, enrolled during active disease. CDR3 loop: CASSSLAGGTYEQYF. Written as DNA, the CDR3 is TGTGCCAGCAGCTCATTAGCGGGAGGCACCTACGAGCAGTACTTC.